One sample yielded the 12 T cell receptor beta chains listed below, sequenced in a study of identifying expanded T cells in peripheral blood. Generated by immunoSEQ multiplex PCR, the TCRdb table keeps only in-frame clones and is missing some. The sample records approximately 100,000 clones, roughly nine tenths being singletons. The source material was blood. The receptors were gathered from a person between 18 and 69 years old in good health.

This rearrangement joins TRBV19 to TRBJ1-1; 12 nucleotides line up with TRBD1. With V trimmed by 5 bases and J by 7 bases, 11 bases remained unmatched. CDR3 length: 16 residues. Germline lookup yields CDR1 LNHDA and CDR2 SQIVND (reference sequence). The CDR3 loop is CASSGWGTGGAYEAFF. In nucleotides, the CDR3 is TGTGCCAGTAGTGGATGGGGGACAGGGGGCGCATATGAAGCTTTCTTT.

The gene calls are TRBV19 and TRBJ1-5, with TRBD1 matching 7 bases. Losses at the gene ends were 4 bases for V and 4 bases for J; bases not matched to a gene: 13. Germline CDR1 is LNHDA and CDR2 is SQIVND (reference sequence). The CDR3 runs to 17 residues. The CDR3 nucleotides read TGTGCCAGTAGTAAGCGGACGCCCAGACAGGGAAATCAGCCCCAGCATTTT. It is translated as CASSKRTPRQGNQPQHF.

The chain carries TRBV5-1 and TRBJ2-7; D is possibly TRBD2 (8 bases). The germline V gene has CDR1 SGHRS and CDR2 YFSETQ. This CDR3 has 17 amino acids. Trimming stripped 0 bases from V and 3 bases from J, with 19 bases between. CDR3 loop: CASSLATGGDSHYEQYF. For the CDR3, the DNA is TGCGCCAGCAGCTTGGCAACGGGAGGGGACAGCCACTACGAGCAGTACTTC.

This chain connects TRBV19 to TRBJ1-5; D uncertain. CDR1 and CDR2 from the germline V gene are LNHDA and SQIVND (reference sequence). V gave up 2 bases and J gave up 6 bases, with 11 bases separating them. The CDR3 sequence is 14 residues long. The chain's CDR3 is CASSIFGVSQPQHF. CDR3 DNA: TGTGCCAGTAGTATATTTGGGGTCTCTCAGCCCCAGCATTTT.

This chain connects TRBV4-1 to TRBJ1-4, with D uncertain. The germline CDR1 and CDR2 sequences are MGHRA and YSYEKL. CDR3 length: 17 amino acids. Between the trimmed V and J ends, which lost 1 base and 3 bases, there was a span of 15 bases. CDR3 in amino acids: CASSQANILHSNEKLFF. In DNA form, the CDR3 reads TGCGCCAGCAGCCAAGCAAATATACTTCATTCTAATGAAAAACTGTTTTTT.

This chain joins TRBV7-7 and TRBJ2-5; the D is unclear. Trimming left V 2 bases short and J 2 bases short, with 6 bases between. The CDR3 totals 13 residues. CDR1 and CDR2 (germline): SSHAT, FNYEAQ (reference sequence). The CDR3 spells CASSLYHQETQYF. DNA for the CDR3: TGTGCCAGCAGCTTATACCATCAAGAGACCCAGTACTTC.

The CDR3 protein is CASLGQTYGYTF. DNA of the CDR3: TGTGCCAGCCTGGGACAGACCTATGGCTACACCTTC. V gene TRBV19 combines with J gene TRBJ1-2, with 7 nucleotides matching TRBD1. CDR1 and CDR2 from the germline V gene are LNHDA and SQIVND (reference sequence). V lost 9 bases, J lost 4 bases, and 5 bases stayed unmatched. This CDR3 comprises 12 residues.

The chain combines TRBV7-2 with TRBJ2-7; D assignment may be TRBD1 or TRBD2 (5 bases each). V lost 1 base, J lost 6 bases, and 13 bases lay in between. The CDR3 spans 14 residues. The germline V gene has CDR1 SGHTA and CDR2 FQGNSA. CDR3 DNA sequence: TGTGCCAGCAGCTTAGTAGGGACCGCCCGCGAGCAGTACTTC. The encoded protein is CASSLVGTAREQYF.

The chain combines TRBV11-3 with TRBJ1-2, with no clear D. Trimming removed 1 base at V and 3 bases at J, with 12 bases between. Germline CDR1 reads SGHNT; CDR2 reads YENEEA. CDR3 size: 15 residues. The CDR3 loop reads CASSLVGDTHYGYTF. The CDR3 nucleotides read TGTGCCAGCAGCTTAGTCGGAGACACCCACTATGGCTACACCTTC.

The V and J genes are TRBV5-6 and TRBJ2-7; no reliable D call. CDR1 and CDR2 from the germline V gene are SGHDT and YYEEEE. The CDR3 contains 12 residues. V was trimmed by 0 bases and J by 6 bases, leaving 7 bases between them. CDR3 loop: CASSLEGFEQYF. The CDR3 DNA sequence: TGTGCCAGCAGCTTGGAAGGTTTCGAGCAGTACTTC.

The CDR3, as DNA: TGTGCCAGCAGCCAGGCGCGGGAGGCTGGCTACACCTTC. Encoded protein: CASSQAREAGYTF. The genes are TRBV7-8 and TRBJ1-2; D remains unclear. Germline CDR1 is SGHVS and CDR2 is FQNEAQ. The CDR3 runs 13 residues. V lost 5 bases and J 7 bases, leaving 14 bases between the germline ends.

Points on this clone: A much larger clone differs from this one at a single base, so this may be a read error. The chain joins TRBV5-4 to TRBJ1-2, with a weak D call TRBD1 (5 bases). There are 14 residues in the CDR3. Germline values: CDR1 SGHNT, CDR2 YYREEE (reference sequence). Trimming pared 7 bases from V and 3 bases from J, leaving 16 bases between. CDR3 sequence (DNA): TGTGCCAGCGGGTTTTGGGGGACCCACTATGGCTACACCTTC. Its protein product is CASGFWGTHYGYTF. Supplemented by reference TRBV5-4 and TRBJ1-2, the full variable domain reads ETGVTQSPTHLIKTRGQQVTLRCSSQSGHNTVSWYQQALGQGPQFIFQYYREEENGRGNFPPRFSGLQFPNYSSELNVNALELDDSALYLCASGFWGTHYGYTFGSGTRLTVV.